This T cell receptor beta chain derives from a study of technical replicates of blood from a few donors (dated by TCRdb to 2017 to 2019). Concerning this clone: The specificity of this receptor is unknown. The input lacks base qualities; no much larger clone sits a single base away.

Including cysteine and phenylalanine, the CDR3 has 12 amino acids. The retained sequence is limited to the CDR3, 36 bases, with the frame set at the first base. V drops 9 bases and J drops 2 bases, leaving 12 bases in between. The germline V gene (reference sequence) sets CDR1 to SGHNT and CDR2 to YYREEE. Library creation used the immunoSEQ multiplex PCR assay. TCRdb mirrors the immuneACCESS table, restricted to in-frame sequences. Some clones are absent from its copies; in checked studies, under half trace to an unresolved V gene, and the reason for the others is unknown. This sample holds about 88,000 clones; under 95% were observed only once. The ten largest clones represent about 0.24% of the sample.

The sequence links TRBV5-4 to TRBJ2-7; the D segment could be TRBD1, given 6 matching bases. Sequencing input: T cells isolated from PBMCs. The clonotype comes from a human donor in good health. The bases read TGTGCCACCAACAGGGCACCCTACGAGCAGTACTTC. Translated, it reads CATNRAPYEQYF.